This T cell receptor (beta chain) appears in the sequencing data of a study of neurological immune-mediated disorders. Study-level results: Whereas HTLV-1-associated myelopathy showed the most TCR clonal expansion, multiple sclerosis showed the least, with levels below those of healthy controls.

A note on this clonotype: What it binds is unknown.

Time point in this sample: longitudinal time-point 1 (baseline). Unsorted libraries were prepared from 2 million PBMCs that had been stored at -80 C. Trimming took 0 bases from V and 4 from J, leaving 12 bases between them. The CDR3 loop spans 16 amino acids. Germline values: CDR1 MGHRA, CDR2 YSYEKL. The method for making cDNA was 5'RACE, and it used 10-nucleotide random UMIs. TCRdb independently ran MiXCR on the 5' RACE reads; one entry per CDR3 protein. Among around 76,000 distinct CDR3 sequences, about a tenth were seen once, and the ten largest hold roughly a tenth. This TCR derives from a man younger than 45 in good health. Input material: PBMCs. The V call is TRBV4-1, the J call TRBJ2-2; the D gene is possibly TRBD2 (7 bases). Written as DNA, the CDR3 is TGCGCCAGCAGCCAAGAATGGGGGGGCCTCACCGGGGAGCTGTTTTTT. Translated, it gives CASSQEWGGLTGELFF.